The 19 T cell receptor beta chains below all came from one sample that was sequenced in a study of OX40 agonist ivuxolimab in advanced cancers. Profiling relied on immunoSEQ multiplex PCR, and the TCRdb table lists in-frame clones only, not all of them. The sample records about 59,000 clones, about 89% being singletons. Sequences were derived from CD4+ or CD8+ T cells sorted from blood, sampled in a trial of the OX40 agonist ivuxolimab. The receptor set was obtained from an adult with an advanced solid tumor such as melanoma, head and neck, liver or kidney cancer.

This rearrangement joins TRBV11-2 to TRBJ1-2; D is uncertain. The CDR3 spans 15 residues. CDR1 and CDR2 from the germline V gene are SGHAT and FQNNGV. V gave up 4 bases and J gave up 1 base, with 13 bases separating them. CDR3 sequence: CASSSRRPNNYGYTF. CDR3 sequence (DNA): TGTGCCAGCAGCTCTCGACGGCCCAATAACTATGGCTACACCTTC. Together with reference TRBV11-2 and TRBJ1-2, the CDR3 gives the full variable domain: EAGVAQSPRYKIIEKRQSVAFWCNPISGHATLYWYQQILGQGPKLLIQFQNNGVVDDSQLPKDRFSAERLKGVDSTLKIQPAKLEDSAVYLCASSSRRPNNYGYTFGSGTRLTVV.

The chain joins TRBV30 to TRBJ2-5; 9 positions agree with TRBD2. The germline CDR1 and CDR2 sequences are GTSNPN and SVGIG (reference sequence). CDR3 length: 15 amino acids. V shed 0 bases, J shed 4 bases, and the junction held 6 bases outside the gene matches. CDR3: CAWSVSRGGLETQYF. The CDR3 nucleotides are TGTGCCTGGAGTGTATCGCGGGGGGGCCTAGAGACCCAGTACTTC.

The V gene is TRBV5-1, the J gene TRBJ2-2; TRBD1 might be the D (7 bases). CDR1 SGHRS and CDR2 YFSETQ come from the germline V gene. Trimming stripped 0 bases from V and 5 bases from J, with 17 bases between. The CDR3 loop spans 17 amino acids. The CDR3 here is CASSLDFQGGVTGELFF. The CDR3 DNA is TGCGCCAGCAGCTTGGATTTTCAGGGGGGCGTTACCGGGGAGCTGTTTTTT.

The J gene is TRBJ2-3, the V gene TRBV4-1, with no clear D. V was trimmed by 1 base and J by 0 bases, leaving 11 bases between them. CDR3 size: 16 residues. CDR1 is MGHRA, CDR2 YSYEKL, per germline. CDR3 sequence reads: CASSQASLRSTDTQYF. The CDR3 DNA reads as TGCGCCAGCAGCCAAGCCAGCTTAAGAAGCACAGATACGCAGTATTTT.

The chain carries TRBV10-3 and TRBJ2-7; 8 nucleotides align to TRBD1. The CDR3 contains 14 residues. With V trimmed by 6 bases and J by 2 bases, 6 bases remained unmatched. The V gene's germline CDR1 is ENHRY and CDR2 SYGVKD. The CDR3 spells CAISGDRRTYEQYF. DNA for the CDR3: TGTGCCATCAGCGGGGACAGGCGGACCTACGAGCAGTACTTC.

The chain couples TRBV6-1 to TRBJ1-6, with 7 nucleotides matching TRBD1. V dropped 7 bases and J dropped 5; count of bases not matched to a gene: 5. Germline CDR1 MNHNS, CDR2 SASEGT. This CDR3 contains 14 residues. This chain's CDR3 is CASTQGGDNSPLHF. The CDR3 bases are TGTGCCAGCACCCAGGGGGGAGATAATTCACCCCTCCACTTT.

The CDR3 sequence is CASISGGGQPQHF. CDR3 in DNA: TGTGCCAGCATCAGCGGAGGGGGACAGCCCCAGCATTTT. The chain uses TRBV6-1 and TRBJ1-5; tentative D call: TRBD1 (6 bases). The CDR3 length is 13 residues. The germline V gene encodes CDR1 MNHNS and CDR2 SASEGT. Between the trimmed V and J ends, which lost 7 bases and 7 bases, there was a span of 14 bases.

This clone appeared a single time. The chain couples TRBV4-1 to TRBJ2-1, with TRBD2 matching over 8 bases. The CDR3 is made up of 15 amino acids. V dropped 4 bases and J dropped 1; count of bases not matched to a gene: 3. The germline V gene encodes CDR1 MGHRA and CDR2 YSYEKL. CDR3 in DNA: TGCGCCAGCAGCCCCCGACTAGCGTCCTACAATGAGCAGTTCTTC. It specifies CASSPRLASYNEQFF.

This clone was counted once. The chain combines TRBV28 with TRBJ1-1, with a tentative D call TRBD1 (5 bases). Per germline, CDR1 MDHEN and CDR2 SYDVKM. The length of the CDR3 is 15 residues. The V end was cut by 3 bases, the J end by 5 bases, with 16 bases between. The CDR3 sequence is CASSFGQGSGTEAFF. CDR3 bases: TGTGCCAGCAGTTTCGGGCAGGGTTCGGGGACTGAAGCTTTCTTT.

The chain uses TRBV10-3 and TRBJ1-2; D call uncertain. This CDR3 has 12 amino acids. Trimming pared 3 bases from V and 7 bases from J, leaving 9 bases between. Germline V gene sequence: CDR1 ENHRY, CDR2 SYGVKD. CDR3 region: CAISERVAGYTF. CDR3 in DNA: TGTGCCATCAGTGAAAGGGTCGCTGGCTACACCTTC.

V gene TRBV10-3 combines with J gene TRBJ1-4; unclear D gene. Trimming took 2 bases from V and 3 from J, leaving 4 bases between them. Per germline, CDR1 ENHRY and CDR2 SYGVKD. The CDR3 is 13 amino acids. Here the CDR3 reads CAISEGANEKLFF. As DNA, the CDR3 is TGTGCCATCAGTGAGGGGGCTAATGAAAAACTGTTTTTT.

The chain employs TRBV28 and TRBJ1-2, with D possibly TRBD1 on 6 matching bases. Trimming took off 7 bases at V and 8 bases at J, with 11 bases between the two ends. Germline V gene data show CDR1 as MDHEN and CDR2 as SYDVKM. This CDR3 contains 11 residues. CDR3 region: CASTGAGGYTF. The CDR3 DNA reads TGTGCCAGCACGGGGGCGGGGGGCTACACCTTC.

The rearrangement joins TRBV25-1 to TRBJ1-2; D may be TRBD1 (6 bases). Trimming shortened V by 5 bases and J by 4 bases, and 14 bases separated the two germline ends. CDR3 length equals 14 residues. The germline V gene has CDR1 MGHDK and CDR2 SYGVNS. CDR3 protein: CASSPHREPYGYTF. CDR3 DNA sequence: TGTGCCAGCAGTCCGCACAGGGAGCCCTATGGCTACACCTTC.

This chain connects TRBV20-1 to TRBJ1-2, with D unclear. Trimming left V 8 bases short and J 0 bases short, with 7 bases between. CDR3 length equals 11 residues. CDR1 DFQATT and CDR2 SNEGSKA come from the germline V gene (reference sequence). CDR3 in DNA: TGCAGTAGGCGGTCTAACTATGGCTACACCTTC. It yields the protein CSRRSNYGYTF.

The chain uses TRBV28 and TRBJ1-4, with 12 bases that match TRBD1. The J segment lost 7 bases and the V segment lost 6 bases, leaving 3 bases of the junction unmatched. This CDR3 is built from 14 residues. CDR1 is MDHEN, CDR2 SYDVKM, per germline. The CDR3 spells CASRGQGAIEKLFF. Here the CDR3 DNA reads TGTGCCAGCAGGGGACAGGGGGCGATTGAAAAACTGTTTTTT.

This chain connects TRBV4-2 to TRBJ1-2; D is possibly TRBD1 (5 bases). Germline V gene data show CDR1 as LGHNA and CDR2 as YNFKEQ. There are 17 residues in the CDR3. Deletions cut 2 bases from V and 3 bases from J, with 19 bases between. As DNA, the CDR3 is TGTGCCAGCAGCCAATCTGGCTGGGGGGGGTTGGACTATGGCTACACCTTC. Translation gives CASSQSGWGGLDYGYTF.

This clone was counted only a few times. The rearrangement joins TRBV7-9 to TRBJ1-1, with D tentatively TRBD1 (6 bases). This CDR3 spans 15 amino acids. The germline V gene has CDR1 SEHNR and CDR2 FQNEAQ (reference sequence). Trimming removed 2 bases at V and 9 bases at J, with 19 bases between. The CDR3 region is CASSLRGQGFLKAFF. The CDR3, as DNA: TGTGCCAGCAGCTTAAGAGGGCAGGGGTTTCTAAAAGCTTTCTTT.

This chain joins TRBV18 and TRBJ1-4, with D possibly being TRBD1 (6 bases). V was clipped by 3 bases and J by 4 bases, with 15 bases between them. From germline, CDR1 is KGHSH and CDR2 LQKENI. The CDR3 length is 16 residues. The CDR3 sequence is CASSPVTGGGNEKLFF. The CDR3 region has the DNA TGTGCCAGCTCACCCGTGACGGGGGGCGGTAATGAAAAACTGTTTTTT.

This chain connects TRBV9 to TRBJ2-3; tentative D call: TRBD2 (6 bases). This CDR3 spans 16 amino acids. The V gene lost 4 bases and the J gene lost 4 bases, with 19 bases spanning the gap. The germline V gene has CDR1 SGDLS and CDR2 YYNGEE. CDR3 loop: CASSPGVLAVADTQYF. DNA of the CDR3: TGTGCCAGCAGCCCGGGGGTCTTAGCCGTTGCAGATACGCAGTATTTT.